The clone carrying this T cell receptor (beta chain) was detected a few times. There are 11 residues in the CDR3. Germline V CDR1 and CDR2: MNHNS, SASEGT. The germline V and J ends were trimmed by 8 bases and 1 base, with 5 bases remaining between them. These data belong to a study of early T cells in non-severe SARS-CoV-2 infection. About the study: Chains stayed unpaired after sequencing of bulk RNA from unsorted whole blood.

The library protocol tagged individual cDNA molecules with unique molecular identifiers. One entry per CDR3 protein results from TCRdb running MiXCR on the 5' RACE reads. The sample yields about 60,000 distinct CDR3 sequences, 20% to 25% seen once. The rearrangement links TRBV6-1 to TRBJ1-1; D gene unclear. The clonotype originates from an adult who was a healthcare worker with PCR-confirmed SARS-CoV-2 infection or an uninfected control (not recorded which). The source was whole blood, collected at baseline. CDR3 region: CASERNTEAFF. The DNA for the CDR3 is TGTGCCAGCGAGAGGAACACTGAAGCTTTCTTT.